The clone carrying this T cell receptor (beta chain) was counted a single time. The antigen remains unidentified. V lost 4 bases, J lost 7 bases, and 9 bases stayed unmatched. CDR1 SGHRS and CDR2 YFSETQ come from the germline V gene. This CDR3 comprises 14 residues. This entry comes from a study of cytomegalovirus exposure and HLA in healthy donors. Across the whole study: Earlier, 150 million to 200 million T cells were analyzed, and some 120 million unique TCR beta sequences were found among them. The study's findings and limits: Both high specificity and high sensitivity reportedly marked the classifier's diagnosis of cytomegalovirus status. Excluded were some V segments that proved indistinguishable, including TRBV6-2 and TRBV6-3. Per published accounts, TCR beta sequences correctly predicted the HLA-A and HLA-B alleles of most subjects.

A multiplex PCR was run with 60 Vbeta primers and 13 Jbeta primers. Only in-frame clones appear in the TCRdb table, and some are missing; sequencing was by immunoSEQ multiplex PCR. This table has about 140,000 clones, roughly 80% appearing once. The receptor comes from a female donor in good health and CMV-seronegative. The V call is TRBV5-1, the J call TRBJ2-3, with TRBD1 identical over 7 bases. The sample consisted of PBMCs. CDR3 loop: CASSTTGVSNTQYF. Here the CDR3 DNA reads TGCGCCAGCAGCACCACAGGGGTCTCCAATACGCAGTATTTT.